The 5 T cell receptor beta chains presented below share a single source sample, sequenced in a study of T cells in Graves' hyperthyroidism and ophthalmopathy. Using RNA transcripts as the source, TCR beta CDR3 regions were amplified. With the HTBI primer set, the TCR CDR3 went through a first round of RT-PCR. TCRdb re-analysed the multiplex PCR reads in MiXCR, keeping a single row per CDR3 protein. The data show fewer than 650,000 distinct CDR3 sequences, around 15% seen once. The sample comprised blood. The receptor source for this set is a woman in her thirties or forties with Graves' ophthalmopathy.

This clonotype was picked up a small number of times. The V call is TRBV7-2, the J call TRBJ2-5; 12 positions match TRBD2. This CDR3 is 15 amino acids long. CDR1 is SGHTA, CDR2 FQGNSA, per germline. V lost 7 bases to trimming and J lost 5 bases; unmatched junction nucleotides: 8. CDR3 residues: CASTPLAGGRETQYF. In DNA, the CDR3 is TGTGCCAGCACCCCACTAGCGGGAGGCCGGGAGACCCAGTACTTC.

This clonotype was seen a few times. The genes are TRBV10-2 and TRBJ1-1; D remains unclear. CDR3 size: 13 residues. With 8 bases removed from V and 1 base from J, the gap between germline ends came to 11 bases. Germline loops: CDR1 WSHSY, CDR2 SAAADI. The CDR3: CASGRNSNTEAFF. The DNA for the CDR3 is TGCGCCAGCGGCAGGAATTCGAACACTGAAGCTTTCTTT.

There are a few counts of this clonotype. CDR3 sequence: CSARIDVDGSYTRHEQYF. The CDR3, as DNA: TGCAGTGCTAGGATTGATGTGGACGGGAGCTATACCAGGCACGAGCAGTACTTC. The J gene is TRBJ2-7, the V gene TRBV20-1, with a tentative D call TRBD2 (6 bases). The CDR3 length is 18 residues. V lost 3 bases and J lost 5, with 29 bases in between. Germline V gives CDR1 DFQATT, CDR2 SNEGSKA (reference sequence).

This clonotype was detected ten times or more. The CDR3 bases are TGCAGCGTTGAAGGGGGTGCGGGTAGCTCCTACGAGCAGTACTTC. Translating gives CSVEGGAGSSYEQYF. The V gene is TRBV29-1, the J gene TRBJ2-7; D might be TRBD2 (5 bases). Trimming took off 1 base at V and 0 bases at J, with 13 bases between the two ends. Germline V gene data show CDR1 as SQVTM and CDR2 as ANQGSEA. The CDR3 is 15 residues long.

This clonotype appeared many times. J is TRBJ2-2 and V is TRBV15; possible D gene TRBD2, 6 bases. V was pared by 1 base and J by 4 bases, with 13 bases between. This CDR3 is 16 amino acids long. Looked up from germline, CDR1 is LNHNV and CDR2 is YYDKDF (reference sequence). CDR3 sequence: CATSRALAVITGELFF. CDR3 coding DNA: TGTGCCACCAGCAGAGCACTAGCTGTAATCACCGGGGAGCTGTTTTTT.